The sequence of this T cell receptor beta chain was determined in a study of Ad26.COV2.S vaccination and SARS-CoV-2 variants. Study details: This donor came from the COV1001 trial of Ad26.COV2.S. Doses of Ad26.COV2.S were injected into muscle once or twice, 56 days apart.

TCRdb's copy holds only in-frame clones and misses some; the assay was immunoSEQ multiplex PCR. The sample yields some 520,000 clones, around 88% seen once. Stated treatment: some 20 received Ad26.COV2.S at low or high dose, single or two shots; several received placebo; per-sample allocation not given. Sampling took place 63 days after the first vaccine or placebo injection. Donation came from an adult in Boston who was aged 18-55 years. Immunization relied on an Ad26 vector, which expressed Wuhan-strain SARS-CoV-2 spike. The TCR sequence derives from a person aged 18 to 59 who received the Ad26.COV2.S COVID-19 vaccine or a placebo. Sequencing was performed on peripheral blood, taken in a trial of Ad26.COV2.S vaccine versus placebo.

The CDR3 sequence: CSVALGGQGAAFF. DNA for the CDR3: TGCAGCGTAGCCCTTGGTGGACAGGGGGCGGCTTTCTTT. The rearrangement uses TRBV29-1 and TRBJ1-1; 11 nucleotides line up with TRBD1. Trimming at V came to 6 bases and at J to 11 bases, leaving 11 bases not matched to a gene. The CDR3 extends over 13 amino acids. Germline V CDR1 and CDR2: SQVTM, ANQGSEA.